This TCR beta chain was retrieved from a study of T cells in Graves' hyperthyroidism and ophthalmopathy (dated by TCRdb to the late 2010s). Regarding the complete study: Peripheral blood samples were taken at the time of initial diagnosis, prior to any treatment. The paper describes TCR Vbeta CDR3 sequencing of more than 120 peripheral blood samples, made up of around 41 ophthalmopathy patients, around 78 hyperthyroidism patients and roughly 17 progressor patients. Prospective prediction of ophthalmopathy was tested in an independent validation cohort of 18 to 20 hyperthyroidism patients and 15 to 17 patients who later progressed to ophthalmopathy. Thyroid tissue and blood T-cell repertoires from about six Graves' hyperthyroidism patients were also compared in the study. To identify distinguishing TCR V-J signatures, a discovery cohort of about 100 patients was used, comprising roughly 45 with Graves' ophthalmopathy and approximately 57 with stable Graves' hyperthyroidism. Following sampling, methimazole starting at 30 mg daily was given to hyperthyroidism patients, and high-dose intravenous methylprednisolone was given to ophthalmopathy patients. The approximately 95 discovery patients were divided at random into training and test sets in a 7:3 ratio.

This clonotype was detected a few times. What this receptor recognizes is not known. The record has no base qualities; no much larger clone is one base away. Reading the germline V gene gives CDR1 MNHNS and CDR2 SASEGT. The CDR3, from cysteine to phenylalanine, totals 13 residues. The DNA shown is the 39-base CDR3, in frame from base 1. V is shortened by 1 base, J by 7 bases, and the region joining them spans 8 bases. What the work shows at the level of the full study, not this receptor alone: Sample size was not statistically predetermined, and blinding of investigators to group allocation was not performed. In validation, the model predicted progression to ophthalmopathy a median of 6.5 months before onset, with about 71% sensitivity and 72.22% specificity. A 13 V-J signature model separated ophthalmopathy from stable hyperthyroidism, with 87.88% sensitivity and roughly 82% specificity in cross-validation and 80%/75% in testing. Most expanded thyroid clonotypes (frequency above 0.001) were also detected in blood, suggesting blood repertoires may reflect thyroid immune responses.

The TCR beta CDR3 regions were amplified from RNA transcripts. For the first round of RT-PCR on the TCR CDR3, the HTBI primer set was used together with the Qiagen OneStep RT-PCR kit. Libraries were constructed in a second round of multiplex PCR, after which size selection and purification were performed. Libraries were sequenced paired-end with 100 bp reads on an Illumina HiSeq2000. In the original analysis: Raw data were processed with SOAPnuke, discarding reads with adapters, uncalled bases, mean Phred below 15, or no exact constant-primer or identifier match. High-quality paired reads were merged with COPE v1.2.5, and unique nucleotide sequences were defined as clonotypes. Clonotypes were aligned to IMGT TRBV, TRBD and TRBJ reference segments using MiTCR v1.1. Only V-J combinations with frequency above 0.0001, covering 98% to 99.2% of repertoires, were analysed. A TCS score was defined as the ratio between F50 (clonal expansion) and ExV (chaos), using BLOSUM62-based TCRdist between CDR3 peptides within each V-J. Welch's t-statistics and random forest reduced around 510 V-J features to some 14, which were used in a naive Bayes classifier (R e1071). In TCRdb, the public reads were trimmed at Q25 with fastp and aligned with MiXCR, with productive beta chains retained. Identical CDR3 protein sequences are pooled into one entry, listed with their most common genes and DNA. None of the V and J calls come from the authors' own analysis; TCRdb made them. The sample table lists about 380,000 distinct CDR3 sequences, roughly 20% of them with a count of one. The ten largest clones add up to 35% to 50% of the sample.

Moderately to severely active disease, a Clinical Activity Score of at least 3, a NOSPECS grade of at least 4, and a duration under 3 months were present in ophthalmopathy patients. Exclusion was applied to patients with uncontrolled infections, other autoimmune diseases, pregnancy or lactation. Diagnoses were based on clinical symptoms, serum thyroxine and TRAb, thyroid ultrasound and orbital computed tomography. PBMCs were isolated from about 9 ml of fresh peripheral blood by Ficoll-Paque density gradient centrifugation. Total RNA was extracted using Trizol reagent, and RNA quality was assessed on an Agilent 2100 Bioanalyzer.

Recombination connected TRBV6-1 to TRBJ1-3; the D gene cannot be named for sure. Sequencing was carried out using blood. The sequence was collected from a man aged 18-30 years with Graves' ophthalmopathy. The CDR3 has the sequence CASSEGGRNTIYF. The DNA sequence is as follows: TGTGCCAGCAGTGAAGGAGGGCGGAACACCATATATTTT.